The present T cell receptor (beta chain) was sequenced within a study of CD8 T cells in Susac syndrome. CDR1 and CDR2 (germline): LGHDT, YNNKEL (reference sequence). The CDR3 consists of 15 residues. Unmatched junction bases numbered 10, after V lost 5 bases and J lost 7 bases. Comment on this clonotype: The antigen remains unidentified.

Study observations and caveats: The study recognized that its TCR sequencing and HLA analysis covered a relatively small number of individuals.

Control patients had untreated stable or active relapsing-remitting multiple sclerosis by revised McDonald criteria. CD8+ and CD4+ T cells were negatively isolated; TEMRA cells were FACS-enriched. Random hexamers were used to reverse transcribe the RNA input (roughly 0.5 to 1 ug). Multiplex immunoSEQ PCR targeted 54 Vbeta and 13 Jbeta TCR beta segments. TCRdb analysed the immunoSEQ multiplex PCR reads with MiXCR anew, one entry per CDR3 protein. Among 190,000 or so distinct CDR3 sequences listed, about 95% were seen once. The chain links TRBV3-1 to TRBJ2-4, with TRBD1 matching 8 bases. The sequence came from a human donor with multiple sclerosis. Sequenced input: CD4+ T cells from PBMCs. CDR3 coding DNA: TGTGCCAGCAGCTCTTTTGACAGGGGAGATAACATTCAGTACTTC. Translation gives CASSSFDRGDNIQYF.